Listed below are T cell receptor beta chains from one sample, sequenced in a study of tumor-infiltrating lymphocytes in primary liver carcinoma. Via MiXCR, TCRdb re-called the multiplex PCR reads, giving one row per CDR3 protein. The repertoire consists of some 200,000 distinct CDR3 sequences, with 65% occurring once and the leading ten covering about 7.1%. Sequencing input: peripheral blood. The receptor set was obtained from a woman between 55 and 75 years old with primary liver carcinoma and hepatitis B virus infection. Each CDR3 is given with its conserved first and last residue. Clone size is not always given. Where it is, it says once, few, many or a class for expanded clones.

CASSLAGFSSYEQYF,TRBV11-2,NA
CASSTPGRGALNEQFF,TRBV6-5,few
CASSPGMTYEQYF,TRBV5-1,NA
CASSDLDTNQPQHF,TRBV6-1,NA
CASKLEGCENNEQFF,TRBV11-2,NA
CTSSLGAGGYRALHF,TRBV5-6,once
CTSNTYYASTGELFF,TRBV4-1,NA
CVGSLESASEQFF,TRBV11-2,once
CASSSPGGWSYEQYF,TRBV28,few
CASSLARRGPLNTEAFF,TRBV5-7,few
CASSYYRARKQFF,TRBV11-1,NA
CASSQDEQSMNTEAFF,TRBV4-1,NA
CASIDRSSYGYTF,TRBV6-2/TRBV6-3,many
CAISTTNQTQHF,TRBV10-3,NA
CSATTGLYEQYF,TRBV29-1,many
CASRPRGREEGMGTDTQYF,TRBV6-1,NA
CASSPKETQYF,TRBV18,NA
CASRIAGVGEQYF,TRBV6-1,few
CASSLTSGGRGYTF,TRBV12-3/TRBV12-4,many
CAGGETVSGSPLHF,TRBV10-2,NA
CSVPDELLF,TRBV29-1,NA
CASSLPTSGRAYTGELFF,TRBV7-9,NA
CASSPTLAGGSYNEQFF,TRBV18,NA
CGSSRLEGGELFF,TRBV4-2,NA
CASSQAQPTTNEKLFF,TRBV4-1,many
CASRAGGNTGELFF,TRBV28,NA
CASGSGYEQYF,TRBV12-5,few
CASRPRLAGAAPLSYEQYF,TRBV28,NA
CSSSLGGGMGEQFF,TRBV7-2,NA
CASSRVGTGGFHEQYF,TRBV5-5,NA
CASSPRNRGRTEAFF,TRBV12-3/TRBV12-4,few
CASSSLGGWRAYEQYF,TRBV11-2,NA
CASSLVRGAGVYYEQYF,TRBV11-2,many
CAWMALNYGYTF,TRBV30,NA
CASSQDWSASNQPQHF,TRBV4-1,many
CASSLLSGGQPQHF,TRBV11-2,NA
CASSLTFRPLQTDTQYF,TRBV11-3,NA
CTSGDYDEQFF,TRBV11-2,NA
CAHSSHLGQIYEQYF,TRBV11-2,NA
CSARAKAGSRETQYF,TRBV20-1,NA
CAGGLATPGTSCSEQYF,TRBV12-5,NA
CASSYSRTRQGNSPPHF,TRBV6-5,NA
CASSQDAGSDYEQYF,TRBV4-2,many
CASSYQTTQETYYF,TRBV6-6,NA
CAGSLRTGPHPSNSYNDQFF,TRBV11-2,NA
CASSPGQFWTSSGANVLTF,TRBV11-2,medium-sized
CASGEDRRTYEQYF,TRBV13,NA
CVSSPQGTDMQYF,TRBV11-3,once
CASSQEGHSDSPLHF,TRBV4-1,NA